This entry lists 20 T cell receptor beta chains sequenced from one sample in a study of early T cells in non-severe SARS-CoV-2 infection. TCRdb reanalysed the 5' RACE reads using MiXCR and keeps one entry per CDR3 protein. The sample records 70,000 to 95,000 distinct CDR3 sequences, 14% to 15% being singletons. The sample was whole blood. These receptors were obtained from an adult who was a healthcare worker with PCR-confirmed SARS-CoV-2 infection or an uninfected control (not recorded which).

This clonotype was detected only a few times. The V and J genes are TRBV29-1 and TRBJ2-5; weak D call: TRBD1 (6 bases). This CDR3 comprises 11 residues. The germline V gene has CDR1 SQVTM and CDR2 ANQGSEA. V lost 4 bases to trimming and J lost 10 bases, with 13 bases between them. The CDR3 here is CSVASETGQYF. For the CDR3, the DNA is TGCAGCGTTGCTTCGGAGACAGGCCAGTACTTC.

This clonotype was counted many times. Sequence at one end of the junction differs from germline and may be a read error. V and J are TRBV11-2 and TRBJ1-2, with TRBD1 identical over 7 bases. This CDR3 spans 13 amino acids. Germline V gives CDR1 SGHAT, CDR2 FQNNGV. As DNA, the CDR3 is TGTGCCAGCAGCCTAGACAGGGACTATGGCTACACCTTC. This translates into CASSLDRDYGYTF.

The CDR3 region has the DNA TGTGCCAGCAGTTTGCATAGGGTTGGCGGCTACACCTTC. It translates to CASSLHRVGGYTF. The V gene is TRBV28, the J gene TRBJ1-2; the D is unclear. V was pared by 3 bases and J by 8 bases, with 13 bases between. CDR3 length: 13 residues. Germline-derived CDR1 and CDR2 are MDHEN and SYDVKM.

J is TRBJ1-2 and V is TRBV10-3; D gene unclear. The CDR3 has 13 amino acids. Germline loops: CDR1 ENHRY, CDR2 SYGVKD. The V end lost 3 bases, the J end lost 2 bases, and 7 bases lay between the germline ends. CDR3 loop: CAISEDGNYGYTF. CDR3 bases: TGTGCCATCAGTGAAGACGGCAACTATGGCTACACCTTC.

J is TRBJ2-1 and V is TRBV29-1; 9 bases are shared with TRBD2. Germline trimming cut 0 bases from V and 10 bases from J; bases unmatched to any gene: 4. The germline V gene has CDR1 SQVTM and CDR2 ANQGSEA. This CDR3 comprises 13 residues. CDR3 protein: CSVEELAGLEQFF. The CDR3, as DNA: TGCAGCGTTGAAGAACTAGCGGGTCTAGAGCAGTTCTTC.

This clonotype was counted a few times. This rearrangement joins TRBV7-2 to TRBJ2-3; 14 bases line up with TRBD2. The germline V gene encodes CDR1 SGHTA and CDR2 FQGNSA. V was pared by 5 bases and J by 4 bases, with 8 bases of the junction left unmatched. The length of the CDR3 is 17 residues. This CDR3 is CASSRRRLAGGPDTQYF. In nucleotides, the CDR3 is TGTGCCAGCAGCCGCCGAAGACTAGCGGGGGGGCCAGATACGCAGTATTTT.

V usage is TRBV6-6 and J usage is TRBJ1-1; D is uncertain. Trimming removed 6 bases from V and 5 bases from J, with 13 bases in between. The CDR3 runs 13 residues. Germline CDR1 MNHNY, CDR2 SVGAGI (reference sequence). DNA of the CDR3: TGTGCCAGCAGCTCTTTAGGTGGGACTGAAGCTTTCTTT. Translation gives CASSSLGGTEAFF.

The table lists this clonotype with many counts. The J gene is TRBJ2-3, the V gene TRBV14; perhaps D is TRBD1 or TRBD2 (5 bases each). CDR3 length: 16 residues. Trimming shortened V by 3 bases and J by 8 bases, and 21 bases separated the two germline ends. Germline V gene lookup returns CDR1 SGHDN and CDR2 FVKESK. The DNA for the CDR3 is TGTGCCAGCAGCCACGCCGGGGCTGGGTTTGGAGGTACGCAGTATTTT. It codes for CASSHAGAGFGGTQYF.

This clonotype was seen many times. V is TRBV10-2 and J is TRBJ1-1; TRBD1 might be the D (5 bases). Germline V gene sequence: CDR1 WSHSY, CDR2 SAAADI. V was trimmed by 11 bases and J by 4 bases, leaving 26 bases between them. This CDR3 spans 16 amino acids. The CDR3 protein is CAGVWTQGTGGTEAFF. CDR3 coding DNA: TGCGCCGGCGTCTGGACACAAGGAACGGGAGGCACTGAAGCTTTCTTT.

Ten or more counts support this clonotype. The chain couples TRBV3-1 to TRBJ1-1, with 7 bases lining up with TRBD1. The CDR3 covers 15 residues. Trimming removed 0 bases from V and 6 bases from J; junction bases left unmatched: 7. Per germline, CDR1 LGHDT and CDR2 YNNKEL (reference sequence). The chain's CDR3 is CASSQDLRQGSEAFF. The CDR3 nucleotides read TGTGCCAGCAGCCAAGATCTTAGACAGGGCTCTGAAGCTTTCTTT.

This clonotype was seen at least ten times. The chain couples TRBV6-5 to TRBJ1-5; D is unclear. Germline CDR1 and CDR2: MNHEY and SVGAGI. The CDR3 runs to 13 residues. Trimming removed 5 bases from V and 1 base from J, with 6 bases in between. The CDR3 nucleotides are TGTGCCAGCAGTGTCAGAAGCAATCAGCCCCAGCATTTT. Amino acid sequence: CASSVRSNQPQHF.

This clonotype has ten or more counts. The CDR3 DNA reads TGTGCCTGGGGAAGGGACAGGCGACTGTTTTTT. Translation gives CAWGRDRRLFF. The V call is TRBV30, the J call TRBJ1-4; 8 bases are shared with TRBD1. V lost 5 bases and J lost 13; bases outside the gene matches: 6. Germline loops: CDR1 GTSNPN, CDR2 SVGIG (reference sequence). This CDR3 contains 11 residues.

The chain has TRBV9 and TRBJ2-3; TRBD2 might be the D (7 bases). Trimming removed 4 bases from V and 0 bases from J, with 12 bases in between. The CDR3 extends over 15 amino acids. Germline CDR1 is SGDLS and CDR2 is YYNGEE. The CDR3 sequence is CASSRAGASTDTQYF. The CDR3 bases are TGTGCCAGCAGCAGGGCGGGGGCTAGCACAGATACGCAGTATTTT. Based on the CDR3 plus reference TRBV9 and TRBJ2-3, the full variable domain is DSGVTQTPKHLITATGQRVTLRCSPRSGDLSVYWYQQSLDQGLQFLIQYYNGEERAKGNILERFSAQQFPDLHSELNLSSLELGDSALYFCASSRAGASTDTQYFGPGTRLTVL.

This clonotype came up a few times. J is TRBJ1-2 and V is TRBV4-2; D not resolved. Trimming stripped 0 bases from V and 0 bases from J, with 2 bases between. CDR3 length: 13 residues. Per germline, CDR1 LGHNA and CDR2 YNFKEQ. Here the CDR3 DNA reads TGTGCCAGCAGCCAAGATCCTAACTATGGCTACACCTTC. Translated: CASSQDPNYGYTF.

At least ten counts were recorded for this clonotype. This sequence joins TRBV12-3 or TRBV12-4 and TRBJ1-4; D not certain. The CDR3 is 12 amino acids. The V end was cut by 3 bases, the J end by 5 bases, with 4 bases between. CDR3 region: CASSFRNEKLFF. The CDR3 DNA reads TGTGCCAGCAGTTTTCGGAATGAAAAACTGTTTTTT.

The rearrangement uses TRBV29-1 and TRBJ1-2; D may be TRBD1 (5 bases). This CDR3 has 15 residues. CDR1 and CDR2 (germline): SQVTM, ANQGSEA. The V gene lost 7 bases and the J gene lost 0 bases, with 18 bases spanning the gap. The CDR3 region has the DNA TGCAGCGCCCGGACAAGGGAAGTTTCTAACTATGGCTACACCTTC. Amino acid sequence: CSARTREVSNYGYTF.

A few counts support this clonotype. The chain employs TRBV6-5 and TRBJ2-2, with D uncertain. Trimming removed 7 bases at V and 3 bases at J, with 6 bases between. Germline CDR1 and CDR2: MNHEY and SVGAGI. CDR3 length: 12 amino acids. CDR3 amino acids: CASNGYTGELFF. CDR3 nucleotides: TGTGCCAGCAACGGATACACCGGGGAGCTGTTTTTT.

V usage is TRBV5-6 and J usage is TRBJ2-1, with D possibly TRBD2 on 6 matching bases. Germline CDR1 reads SGHDT; CDR2 reads YYEEEE. The CDR3 has 13 amino acids. This chain's CDR3 is CTKKGAGVDEQFF. The DNA of the CDR3 is TGTACCAAGAAGGGAGCGGGCGTGGATGAGCAGTTCTTC.

This clonotype was counted a few times. The gene calls are TRBV6-1 and TRBJ2-3; tentatively, D is TRBD1 (6 bases). V lost 2 bases, J lost 1 base, and 13 bases lay in between. The CDR3 is 16 amino acids. Germline V gene data show CDR1 as MNHNS and CDR2 as SASEGT. This CDR3 reads CASSESTRQGTDTQYF. CDR3 nucleotide sequence: TGTGCCAGCAGTGAATCCACCCGACAGGGCACAGATACGCAGTATTTT.

The rearrangement joins TRBV7-2 to TRBJ2-6; no definite D call. CDR3 length: 15 amino acids. Trimming took 5 bases from V and 1 from J, leaving 9 bases between them. CDR1 SGHTA and CDR2 FQGNSA come from the germline V gene. The CDR3 loop reads CASSRLWSGANVLTF. The CDR3 DNA follows: TGTGCCAGCAGCCGTCTTTGGTCTGGGGCCAACGTCCTGACTTTC.